This TCR beta chain was observed in a study of regulatory T cells in long-lasting Graves disease. Assembly of TCR beta libraries relied on iRepertoire HTBI primers together with Arm-PCR of CDR3 regions. Each CDR3 protein gets one entry after TCRdb re-called the multiplex PCR reads with MiXCR. The profile shows around 240,000 distinct CDR3 sequences, around 18% of them singletons. The CDR3 spans 12 residues. The germline V gene encodes CDR1 SGHTA and CDR2 FQGNSA. V lost 0 bases and J 7 bases, leaving 6 bases between the germline ends. Time point specified: newly diagnosed GD, antithyroid drugs for less than 3 months. Scientists built the TCR library using RNA that was extracted from PBMCs. This clonotype showed up many times. In addition, the sample was reused for a study of T cells in Graves' hyperthyroidism and ophthalmopathy. That report adds: Lactation, pregnancy, other autoimmune disease or uncontrolled infection led to exclusion of patients. Blood samples included most of the expanded thyroid clonotypes exceeding 0.001.

The sequence derives from a woman aged 25 to 39 with Graves disease. The material was peripheral blood mononuclear cells (PBMCs), obtained at new diagnosis, from a patient treated with antithyroid drugs. This chain connects TRBV7-2 to TRBJ2-5; D is ambiguous. Here the CDR3 reads CASSLAPGTQYF. The CDR3 nucleotides read TGTGCCAGCAGCTTAGCACCAGGGACCCAGTACTTC. The whole variable domain, remainder taken from reference TRBV7-2 and TRBJ2-5, is GAGVSQSPSNKVTEKGKDVELRCDPISGHTALYWYRQSLGQGLEFLIYFQGNSAPDKSGLPSDRFSAERTGGSVSTLTIQRTQQEDSAVYLCASSLAPGTQYFGPGTRLLVL.